The rows below give T cell receptor beta chains drawn from one sample of a study of Graves' ophthalmopathy and Graves' hyperthyroidism. A single record per CDR3 protein comes from TCRdb applying MiXCR to the multiplex PCR reads. The sample lists about 160,000 distinct CDR3 sequences, approximately 40% seen once, with under 7% in the top ten. The sample was peripheral blood. These receptors were taken from a woman in her thirties or forties with Graves' ophthalmopathy. Each CDR3 is given with its conserved first and last residue. The order of the fields is V gene, CDR3 protein.

>TRBV6-2/TRBV6-3
CASLNEPQGWHGYTF
>TRBV7-2
CASSLGWQEQYF
>TRBV5-1
CASSLEVMSTGELFF
>TRBV13
CASRAEQETQYF
>TRBV5-1
CASSLRTAGEQYF
>TRBV5-8
CASSPGQGVHQETQYF
>TRBV4-2
CASSQVLLGPGELFF
>TRBV6-5
CASDYGGTAAYEQYF
>TRBV15
CATSRSHNQPQHF
>TRBV20-1
CSARGRPDYEQYF
>TRBV3-1
CASSQEGDRGRYEQYF
>TRBV28
CASRGSLQETQYF
>TRBV19
CASSPGRRLETQYF
>TRBV7-2
CASSPVPWTGGYSGNTIYF
>TRBV12-3/TRBV12-4
CASSFGGPLHF
>TRBV12-3/TRBV12-4
CASSSLQGSSYEQYF
>TRBV18
CASSPDIGNTIYF
>TRBV7-2
CASSLEVGPAFF
>TRBV7-9
CASSLVLDQNTEAFF
>TRBV6-1
CASTIQGAVQPQHF